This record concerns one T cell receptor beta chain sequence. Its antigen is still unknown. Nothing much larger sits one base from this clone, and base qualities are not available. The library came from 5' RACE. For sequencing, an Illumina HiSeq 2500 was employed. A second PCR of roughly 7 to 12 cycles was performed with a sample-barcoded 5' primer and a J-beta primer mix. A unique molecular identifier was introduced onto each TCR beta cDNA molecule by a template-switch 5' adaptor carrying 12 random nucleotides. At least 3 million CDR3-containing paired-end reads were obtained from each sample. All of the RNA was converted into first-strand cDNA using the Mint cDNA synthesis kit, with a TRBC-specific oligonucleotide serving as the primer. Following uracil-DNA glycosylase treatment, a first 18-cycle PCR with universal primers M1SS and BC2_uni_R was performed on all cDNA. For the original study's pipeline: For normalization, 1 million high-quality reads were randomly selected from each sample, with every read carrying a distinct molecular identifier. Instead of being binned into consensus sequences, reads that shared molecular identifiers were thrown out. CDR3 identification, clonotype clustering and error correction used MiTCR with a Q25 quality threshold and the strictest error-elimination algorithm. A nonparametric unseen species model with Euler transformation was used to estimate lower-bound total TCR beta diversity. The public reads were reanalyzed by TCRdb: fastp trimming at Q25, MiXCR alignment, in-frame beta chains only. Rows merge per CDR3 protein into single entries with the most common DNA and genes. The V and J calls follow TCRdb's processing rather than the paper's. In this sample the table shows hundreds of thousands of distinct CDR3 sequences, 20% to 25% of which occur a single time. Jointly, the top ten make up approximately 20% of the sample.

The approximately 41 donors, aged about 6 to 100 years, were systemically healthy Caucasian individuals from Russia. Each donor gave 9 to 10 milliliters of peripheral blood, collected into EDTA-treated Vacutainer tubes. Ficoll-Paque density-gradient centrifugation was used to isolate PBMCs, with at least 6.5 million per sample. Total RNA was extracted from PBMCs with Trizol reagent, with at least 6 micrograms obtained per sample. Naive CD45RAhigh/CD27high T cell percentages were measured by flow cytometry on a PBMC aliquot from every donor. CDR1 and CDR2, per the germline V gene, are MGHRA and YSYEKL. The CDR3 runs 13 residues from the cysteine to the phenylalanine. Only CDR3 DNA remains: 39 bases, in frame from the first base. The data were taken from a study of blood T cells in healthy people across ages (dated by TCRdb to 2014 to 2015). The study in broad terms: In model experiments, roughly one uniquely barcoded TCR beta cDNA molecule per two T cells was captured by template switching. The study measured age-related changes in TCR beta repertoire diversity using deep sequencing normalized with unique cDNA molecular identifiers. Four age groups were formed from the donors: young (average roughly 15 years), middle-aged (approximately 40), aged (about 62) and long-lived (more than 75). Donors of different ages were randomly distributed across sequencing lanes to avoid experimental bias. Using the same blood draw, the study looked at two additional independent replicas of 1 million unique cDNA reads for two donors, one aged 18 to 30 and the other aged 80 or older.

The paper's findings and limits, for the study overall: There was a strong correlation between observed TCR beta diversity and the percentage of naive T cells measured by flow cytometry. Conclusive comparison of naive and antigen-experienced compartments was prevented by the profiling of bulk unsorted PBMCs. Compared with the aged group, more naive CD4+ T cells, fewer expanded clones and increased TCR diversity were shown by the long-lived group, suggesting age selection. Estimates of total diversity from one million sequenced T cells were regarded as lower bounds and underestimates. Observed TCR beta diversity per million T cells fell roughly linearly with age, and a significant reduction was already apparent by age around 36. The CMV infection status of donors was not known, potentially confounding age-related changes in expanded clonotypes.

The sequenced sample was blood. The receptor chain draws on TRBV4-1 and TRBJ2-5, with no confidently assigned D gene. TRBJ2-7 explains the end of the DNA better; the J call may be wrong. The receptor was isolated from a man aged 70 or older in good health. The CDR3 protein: CASSQDWSYEQYF. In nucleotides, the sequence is TGCGCCAGCAGCCAAGATTGGTCATACGAGCAGTACTTC.